What follows is one T cell receptor (beta chain) and its context. The CDR3 covers 17 residues. The V and J ends lost 3 bases and 8 bases, in that order; junction bases with no gene match: 9. Germline V gene lookup returns CDR1 SGDLS and CDR2 YYNGEE. The sample originates from a study of cytomegalovirus exposure and HLA in healthy donors. The PCR had 60 Vbeta and 13 Jbeta primers. Sequenced by immunoSEQ multiplex PCR; TCRdb stores in-frame clones only, minus some. The sample has 85,000 to 130,000 clones, approximately 80% seen once. The chain uses TRBV9 and TRBJ2-1, with 15 bases identical to TRBD2. The sequence was obtained from a man in his fifties in good health and CMV-seronegative. The sample was PBMCs. CDR3 protein: CASSEGTSGGTVHEQFF. The CDR3 nucleotides read TGTGCCAGCAGCGAGGGGACTAGCGGGGGGACAGTCCATGAGCAGTTCTTC. Full variable domain (missing parts from reference TRBV9 and TRBJ2-1): DSGVTQTPKHLITATGQRVTLRCSPRSGDLSVYWYQQSLDQGLQFLIQYYNGEERAKGNILERFSAQQFPDLHSELNLSSLELGDSALYFCASSEGTSGGTVHEQFFGPGTRLTVL.